This TCR beta chain originates from a study of early T cells in non-severe SARS-CoV-2 infection. This clonotype was picked up many times. The germline gives CDR1 DFQATT, CDR2 SNEGSKA (reference sequence). V was shortened by 4 bases and J by 12 bases, with 19 bases between the two germline ends. This CDR3 is built from 12 residues. In TCRdb, the 5' RACE reads were re-called with MiXCR into one record per CDR3 protein. This table has approximately 66,000 distinct CDR3 sequences, around 14% appearing once. Sequencing used whole blood. The origin of this receptor is an adult who was a healthcare worker with PCR-confirmed SARS-CoV-2 infection or an uninfected control (not recorded which). The chain carries TRBV20-1 and TRBJ2-7, with D possibly matching TRBD1 (6 bases). Here the CDR3 DNA reads TGCAGTGCTAAGCAGGGGCCAGAAAAAAGGTACTTC. Translated, it gives CSAKQGPEKRYF.